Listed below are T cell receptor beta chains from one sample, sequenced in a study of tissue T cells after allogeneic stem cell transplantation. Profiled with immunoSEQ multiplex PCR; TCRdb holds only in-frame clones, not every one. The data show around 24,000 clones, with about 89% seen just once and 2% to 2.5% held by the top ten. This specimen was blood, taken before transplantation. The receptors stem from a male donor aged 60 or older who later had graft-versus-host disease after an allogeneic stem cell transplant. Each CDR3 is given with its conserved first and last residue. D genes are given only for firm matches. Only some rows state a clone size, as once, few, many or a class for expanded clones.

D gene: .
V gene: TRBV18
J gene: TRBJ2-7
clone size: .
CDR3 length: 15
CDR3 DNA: TGTGCCAGCTCCCTACCGGACAGAGTATTCTACGAGCAGTACTTC
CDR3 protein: CASSLPDRVFYEQYF

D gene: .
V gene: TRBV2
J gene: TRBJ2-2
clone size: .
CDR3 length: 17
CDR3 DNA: TGTGCCACAAAGTTAGAGGGGGTCTCCGCGAACACCGGGGAGCTGTTTTTT
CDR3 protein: CATKLEGVSANTGELFF

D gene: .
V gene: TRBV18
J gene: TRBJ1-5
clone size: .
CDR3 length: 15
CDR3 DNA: TGTGCCAGCTCACCCCAGGGGTATAGCAATCAGCCCCAGCATTTT
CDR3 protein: CASSPQGYSNQPQHF

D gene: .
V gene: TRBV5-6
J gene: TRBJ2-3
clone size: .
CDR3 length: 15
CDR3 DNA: TGTGCCAGCAGCCAAGGACAGACAAGCACAGATACGCAGTATTTT
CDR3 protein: CASSQGQTSTDTQYF

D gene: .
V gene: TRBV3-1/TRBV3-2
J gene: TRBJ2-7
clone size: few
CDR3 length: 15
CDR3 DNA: TGTGCCAGCAGCCGGGACGGACTTAAAACCTACGAGCAGTACTTC
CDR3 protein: CASSRDGLKTYEQYF

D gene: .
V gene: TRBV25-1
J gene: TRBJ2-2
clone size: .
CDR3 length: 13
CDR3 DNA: TGTGCCAGCAGAGTAAGGGACACCGGGGAGCTGTTTTTT
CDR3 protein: CASRVRDTGELFF

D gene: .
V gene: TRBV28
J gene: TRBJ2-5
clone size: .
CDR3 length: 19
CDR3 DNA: TGTGCCAGCAGTTTTGCACTTCTTGAACTGACAGCACTTCAAGAGACCCAGTACTTC
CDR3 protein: CASSFALLELTALQETQYF

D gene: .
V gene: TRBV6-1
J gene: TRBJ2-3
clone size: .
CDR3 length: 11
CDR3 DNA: TGTGCCAGCAGTGAAATAAATACGCAGTATTTT
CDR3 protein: CASSEINTQYF

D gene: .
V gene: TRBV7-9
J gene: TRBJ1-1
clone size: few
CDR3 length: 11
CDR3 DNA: TGTGCCAGCAGCGAAGACACTGAAGCTTTCTTT
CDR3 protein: CASSEDTEAFF

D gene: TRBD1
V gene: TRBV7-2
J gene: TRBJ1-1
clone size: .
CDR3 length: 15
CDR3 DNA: TGTGCCAGCAGCACCAGACAGGGGCTGAACACTGAAGCTTTCTTT
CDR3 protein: CASSTRQGLNTEAFF

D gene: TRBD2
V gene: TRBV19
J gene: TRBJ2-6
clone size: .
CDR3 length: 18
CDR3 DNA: TGTGCCAGTAGCAATCCAGGACTAGCGGGTTCTGGGGCCAACGTCCTGACTTTC
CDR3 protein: CASSNPGLAGSGANVLTF

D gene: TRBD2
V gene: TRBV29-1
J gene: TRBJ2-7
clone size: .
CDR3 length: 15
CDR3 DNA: TGCAGCGTTGGCCGGACTAGCGGGAGTAATTACGAGCAGTACTTC
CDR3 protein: CSVGRTSGSNYEQYF

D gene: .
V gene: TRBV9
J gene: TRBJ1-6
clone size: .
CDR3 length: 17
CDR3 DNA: TGTGCCAGCAGCAACATCCAGGAGGGGCTGGGGAATTCACCCCTCCACTTT
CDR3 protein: CASSNIQEGLGNSPLHF

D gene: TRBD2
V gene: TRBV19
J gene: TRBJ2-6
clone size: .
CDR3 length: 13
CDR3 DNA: TGTGCCAGTGCCGGGGAGGGCGGCAACGTCCTGACTTTC
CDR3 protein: CASAGEGGNVLTF

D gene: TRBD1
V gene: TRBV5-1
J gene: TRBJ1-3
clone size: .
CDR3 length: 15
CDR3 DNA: TGCGCCAGCACCTTACAGGGGGACTCTGGAAACACCATATATTTT
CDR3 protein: CASTLQGDSGNTIYF

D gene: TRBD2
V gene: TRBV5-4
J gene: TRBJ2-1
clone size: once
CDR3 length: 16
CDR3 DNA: TGTGCCAGCAGCGCTGGGGAGCGGGGGGGCCAGAATGAGCAGTTCTTC
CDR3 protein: CASSAGERGGQNEQFF

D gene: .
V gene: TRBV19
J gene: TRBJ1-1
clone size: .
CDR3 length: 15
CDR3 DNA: TGTGCCAGTGTTTTGTCGGGGGGGAGTAACACTGAAGCTTTCTTT
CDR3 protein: CASVLSGGSNTEAFF

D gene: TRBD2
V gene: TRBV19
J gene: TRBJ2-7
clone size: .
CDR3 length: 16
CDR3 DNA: TGTGCCAGTAGTCGACTAGCGGGAGTCACTGGATACGAGCAGTACTTC
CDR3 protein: CASSRLAGVTGYEQYF

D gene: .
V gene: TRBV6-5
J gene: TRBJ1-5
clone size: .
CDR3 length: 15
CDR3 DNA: TGTGCCAGCAGCACGACCACAGAAAAGAGTCAGCCCCAGCATTTT
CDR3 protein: CASSTTTEKSQPQHF

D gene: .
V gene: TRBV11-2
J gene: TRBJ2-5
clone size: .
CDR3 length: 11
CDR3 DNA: TGTGCCAGCAGCCCACGGGGGACCCAGTACTTC
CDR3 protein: CASSPRGTQYF

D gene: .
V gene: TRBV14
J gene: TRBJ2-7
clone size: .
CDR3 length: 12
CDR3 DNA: TGTGCCAGCAGTCATACCCCCTACGAGCAGTACTTC
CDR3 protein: CASSHTPYEQYF

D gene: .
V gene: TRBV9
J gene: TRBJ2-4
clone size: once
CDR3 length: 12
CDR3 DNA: TGTGCCAGCAGCCTTATCCGTGGGCCCCAGTACTTC
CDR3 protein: CASSLIRGPQYF

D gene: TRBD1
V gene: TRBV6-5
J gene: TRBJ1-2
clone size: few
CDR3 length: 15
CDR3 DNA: TGTGCCAGCAGGCGGGACAGAGTTTCTAACTATGGCTACACCTTC
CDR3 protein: CASRRDRVSNYGYTF

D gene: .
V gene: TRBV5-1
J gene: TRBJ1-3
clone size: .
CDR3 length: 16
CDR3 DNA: TGCGCCAGCAGCTTGGAAGGACGGGATACTGGAAACACCATATATTTT
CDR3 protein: CASSLEGRDTGNTIYF

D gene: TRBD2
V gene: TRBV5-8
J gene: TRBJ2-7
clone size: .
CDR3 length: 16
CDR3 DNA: TGTGCCAGCAGCACGGGACTAGCGGGATCAGAGGACGAGCAGTACTTC
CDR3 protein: CASSTGLAGSEDEQYF

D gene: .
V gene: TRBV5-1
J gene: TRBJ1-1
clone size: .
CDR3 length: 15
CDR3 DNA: TGCGCCAGCAGCGAGAGACGGACTCGAGGCACTGAAGCTTTCTTT
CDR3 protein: CASSERRTRGTEAFF

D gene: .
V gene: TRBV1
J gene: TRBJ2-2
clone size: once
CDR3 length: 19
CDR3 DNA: TGCACCAGCAGCCAGATCATCGGAACAGGGGGCCCGAACACCGGGGAGCTGTTTTTT
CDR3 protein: CTSSQIIGTGGPNTGELFF

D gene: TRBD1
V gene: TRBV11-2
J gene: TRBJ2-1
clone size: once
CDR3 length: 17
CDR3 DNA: TGTGCCAGCAGCACCCGGGTACCGGGACAGGGAGGGAATGAGCAGTTCTTC
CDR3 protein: CASSTRVPGQGGNEQFF

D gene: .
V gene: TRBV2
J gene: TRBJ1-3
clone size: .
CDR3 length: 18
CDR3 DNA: TGTGCCAGCAGTGAACGTGGTAGGGGAACAGTATCTGGAAACACCATATATTTT
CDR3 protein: CASSERGRGTVSGNTIYF

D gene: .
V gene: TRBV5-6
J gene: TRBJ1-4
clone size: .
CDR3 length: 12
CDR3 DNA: TGTGCCAGCAGCCACGGGCTAAGAGGACTGTTTTTT
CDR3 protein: CASSHGLRGLFF

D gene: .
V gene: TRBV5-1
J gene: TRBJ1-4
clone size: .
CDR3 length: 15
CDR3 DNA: TGCGCCAGCAGCTTGGTCGGAACGACTAATGAAAAACTGTTTTTT
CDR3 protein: CASSLVGTTNEKLFF

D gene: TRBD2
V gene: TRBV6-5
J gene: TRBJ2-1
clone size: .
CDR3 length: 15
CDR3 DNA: TGTGCCAGTGGTCCCCTAGCGGGGGGGCGGGATGAGCAGTTCTTC
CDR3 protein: CASGPLAGGRDEQFF

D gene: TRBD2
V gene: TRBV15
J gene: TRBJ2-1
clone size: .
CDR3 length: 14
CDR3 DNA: TGTGCCACCAGCAAGGTGACTAGCGGGAGTGAGCAGTTCTTC
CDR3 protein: CATSKVTSGSEQFF

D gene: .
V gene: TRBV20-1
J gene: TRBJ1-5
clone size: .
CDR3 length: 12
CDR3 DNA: TGCAGTGCTAGTCCCGGCGGCCAGCCCCAGCATTTT
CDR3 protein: CSASPGGQPQHF

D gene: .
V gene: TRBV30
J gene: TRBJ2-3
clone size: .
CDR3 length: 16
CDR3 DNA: TGTGCCTGGAGGTTAAGTGGGGGATACGGGACAGATACGCAGTATTTT
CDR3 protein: CAWRLSGGYGTDTQYF

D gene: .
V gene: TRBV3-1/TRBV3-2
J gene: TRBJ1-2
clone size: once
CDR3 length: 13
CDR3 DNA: TGTGCCAGCAGCCCCTCAGACAGTTATGGCTACACCTTC
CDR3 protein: CASSPSDSYGYTF